The sequence of this TCR beta chain was determined in a study of blood T cell repertoires in COVID-19. Germline loops: CDR1 LGHNA, CDR2 YNFKEQ. Losses at the gene ends were 3 bases for V and 5 bases for J; bases not matched to a gene: 5. The CDR3 runs 15 residues. Sequencing used immunoSEQ multiplex PCR; TCRdb keeps in-frame clones, though not all of them. The table has 150,000 to 200,000 clones, approximately 85% seen once. Recovered participants had two consecutive negative NP/OP PCR tests, healthcare professional clearance, or symptom resolution. The receptor's source is a man aged 40-49 years who had recovered from COVID-19. The chain carries TRBV4-2 and TRBJ2-3; TRBD1 matches at 10 bases. What was sequenced was PBMCs or T cells enriched from blood (not recorded which). The CDR3 coding sequence is TGTGCCAGCAGCCAGTGGGACAGGGGCAAAGATACGCAGTATTTT. Its translation is CASSQWDRGKDTQYF.